A selection of T cell receptor beta chains follows, all from one sample in a study of blood T cell repertoires in COVID-19. The repertoire was sequenced with immunoSEQ multiplex PCR; TCRdb's copy has only in-frame clones and lacks some. The sample lists hundreds of thousands of clones; 86% were seen once. Sequenced sample: PBMCs or T cells enriched from blood (not recorded which). The receptor set was obtained from a woman aged 50 to 60 who had recovered from COVID-19. Each CDR3 is given with its conserved first and last residue. A D gene is named only where the DNA matches it firmly. Rows may omit the clone size; those that give it use once, few, many or a size class.

v_gene	d_gene	j_gene	abundance	CDR3aa	CDR3nt
TRBV18	NA	TRBJ1-1	NA	CASSPAGRPNTEAFF	TGTGCCAGCTCACCGGCGGGACGGCCGAACACTGAAGCTTTCTTT
TRBV2	TRBD1	TRBJ2-2	few	CASKDRGQVTGELFF	TGTGCCAGCAAAGACAGGGGGCAGGTCACCGGGGAGCTGTTTTTT
TRBV6-2/TRBV6-3	TRBD1	TRBJ1-2	once	CASSRQGRDGYTF	TGTGCCAGCAGCCGACAGGGGAGGGATGGCTACACCTTC
TRBV7-9	TRBD2	TRBJ2-5	NA	CASSKGLGGRQETQYF	TGTGCCAGCAGCAAGGGACTAGGGGGGAGGCAAGAGACCCAGTACTTC
TRBV28	TRBD1	TRBJ2-7	NA	CASSARDRVSYEQYF	TGTGCCAGCAGTGCCCGGGACAGGGTCTCCTACGAGCAGTACTTC
TRBV9	NA	TRBJ1-2	NA	CASSVQGQGYGYTF	TGTGCCAGCAGCGTACAGGGCCAGGGCTATGGCTACACCTTC
TRBV27	TRBD2	TRBJ2-7	NA	CASRGSGSKEQYF	TGTGCCAGCAGAGGGAGCGGGAGTAAGGAGCAGTACTTC
TRBV5-6	NA	TRBJ1-6	NA	CASNNLDRPLHF	TGTGCCAGCAACAATCTTGACAGACCCCTCCACTTT
TRBV7-2	TRBD1	TRBJ2-3	NA	CASSLGTGLTDTQYF	TGTGCCAGCAGCCTCGGGACAGGTTTGACAGATACGCAGTATTTT
TRBV6-5	NA	TRBJ2-7	few	CASSSKTGGEYF	TGTGCCAGCAGTTCCAAGACAGGTGGGGAGTACTTC
TRBV7-8	NA	TRBJ1-4	NA	CASSSRWGQDEKLFF	TGTGCCAGCAGCTCCCGGTGGGGGCAGGACGAAAAACTGTTTTTT
TRBV7-9	TRBD1	TRBJ1-2	NA	CASSLDPTGGPF	TGTGCCAGCAGCTTAGACCCGACAGGGGGTCCTTTC
TRBV6-2/TRBV6-3	NA	TRBJ1-5	NA	CASSLSVRSQGYNQPQHF	TGTGCCAGCAGTCTGTCAGTCCGCTCTCAGGGTTACAATCAGCCCCAGCATTTT
TRBV29-1	NA	TRBJ2-1	NA	CSVGSQVKVDEQFF	TGCAGCGTTGGTTCGCAGGTGAAAGTAGATGAGCAGTTCTTC
TRBV19	TRBD1	TRBJ1-1	NA	CASSPRTGYQNTEAFF	TGTGCCAGTAGTCCCAGGACAGGTTACCAGAACACTGAAGCTTTCTTT
TRBV2	NA	TRBJ2-2	once	CASKRTVNTGELFF	TGTGCCAGCAAGCGGACAGTAAACACCGGGGAGCTGTTTTTT
TRBV2	NA	TRBJ1-6	NA	CASTRGGSYNSPLHF	TGTGCCAGCACTAGGGGTGGCTCCTATAATTCACCCCTCCACTTT
TRBV6-5	TRBD1	TRBJ1-1	few	CASRLTGRTEAFF	TGTGCCAGCAGGCTGACAGGGCGGACTGAAGCTTTCTTT
TRBV15	NA	TRBJ1-2	once	CATSRDRAANYGYTF	TGTGCCACCAGCAGAGATCGTGCAGCTAACTATGGCTACACCTTC
TRBV5-4	TRBD1	TRBJ1-2	once	CASSATGTGAYMSSYTF	TGTGCCAGCAGCGCTACCGGGACAGGGGCATATATGTCAAGCTACACCTTC
TRBV4-3	NA	TRBJ1-1	NA	CASSQGRAGLTEAFF	TGCGCCAGCAGCCAAGGGCGGGCAGGTCTGACTGAAGCTTTCTTT
TRBV7-2	NA	TRBJ1-3	NA	CASRQQGSGNTIYF	TGTGCCAGCAGACAACAGGGCTCTGGAAACACCATATATTTT
TRBV27	TRBD1	TRBJ2-2	NA	CASGDRGLAGELFF	TGTGCCAGCGGGGACAGGGGGCTGGCCGGGGAGCTGTTTTTT
TRBV27	TRBD1	TRBJ2-7	many	CASSLSWGTVAYEQYF	TGTGCCAGCAGTTTATCGTGGGGGACAGTTGCCTACGAGCAGTACTTC
TRBV2	NA	TRBJ1-2	NA	CASSERGTYRFTF	TGTGCCAGCAGTGAGCGGGGGACCTATCGTTTTACCTTC
TRBV4-1	NA	TRBJ1-2	once	CASSQDNGAGTPWRRSGYTF	TGCGCCAGCAGCCAAGATAATGGGGCGGGGACCCCGTGGCGGAGAAGTGGCTACACCTTC
TRBV30	NA	TRBJ2-7	NA	CAWSPSQGEQYF	TGTGCCTGGAGTCCCTCCCAGGGCGAGCAGTACTTC
TRBV9	NA	TRBJ2-7	NA	CASSVGLAYEQYF	TGTGCCAGCAGCGTAGGACTAGCCTACGAGCAGTACTTC
TRBV19	NA	TRBJ2-7	once	CASGTRESEQYF	TGTGCCAGTGGAACGAGGGAGTCCGAGCAGTACTTC
TRBV30	NA	TRBJ1-6	few	CAWSVRAGRLSYNSPLHF	TGTGCCTGGAGTGTACGGGCAGGGCGATTGTCCTATAATTCACCCCTCCACTTT
TRBV2	TRBD1	TRBJ2-7	NA	CASSGTGYSEQYF	TGTGCCAGCAGTGGGACAGGGTACAGCGAGCAGTACTTC
TRBV9	TRBD2	TRBJ2-1	NA	CASSPRLSGPSSYNEQFF	TGTGCCAGCAGCCCCCGACTTAGCGGGCCCAGCTCCTACAATGAGCAGTTCTTC
TRBV5-6	TRBD1	TRBJ2-7	NA	CASSLGQGIRAHEQYF	TGTGCCAGCAGCTTGGGACAGGGCATCCGGGCTCACGAGCAGTACTTC
TRBV11-3	NA	TRBJ1-1	NA	CASSTTGSNTEAFF	TGTGCCAGCAGCACCACAGGGTCGAACACTGAAGCTTTCTTT
TRBV4-1	TRBD1	TRBJ1-2	once	CASSHARTGKWHGYTF	TGCGCCAGCAGCCACGCCCGGACAGGGAAATGGCATGGCTACACCTTC
TRBV6-5	NA	TRBJ1-2	few	CASHYSKSLVGGYTF	TGTGCCAGCCACTACTCTAAGAGTTTAGTGGGTGGCTACACCTTC
TRBV3-1/TRBV3-2	TRBD1	TRBJ1-1	NA	CASKRDRESFF	TGTGCCAGCAAAAGGGACAGGGAGTCTTTCTTT
TRBV28	TRBD2	TRBJ2-7	NA	CASSPLRGTSGYEQYF	TGTGCCAGCAGCCCATTAAGGGGGACTAGCGGTTACGAGCAGTACTTC
TRBV2	TRBD1	TRBJ1-5	NA	CASSTQGNSNQPQHF	TGTGCCAGCAGTACACAGGGGAATAGCAATCAGCCCCAGCATTTT
TRBV6-2/TRBV6-3	NA	TRBJ2-3	NA	CASSTRTGTDTQYF	TGTGCCAGCAGTACCCGGACAGGCACAGATACGCAGTATTTT
TRBV11-3	TRBD1	TRBJ1-4	NA	CASSLYRGPGEEKLFF	TGTGCCAGCAGCTTATACAGGGGCCCAGGAGAAGAAAAACTGTTTTTT